This T cell receptor (beta chain) appears in the sequencing data of a study of blood T cell repertoires in COVID-19 (dated by TCRdb to between 2020 and 2021). For context, the study as a whole: The collaborator samples originated in the United States, Italy and Spain and spanned the acute and convalescent phases of COVID-19. Where available, HLA class I and class II types were obtained from metadata supplied by the sample provider rather than from assay-based typing. The dataset comprised deeply sampled blood TCRbeta repertoires from subjects exposed to, actively infected with, or recovered from COVID-19. Sample metadata almost always included a de-identified subject ID, COVID-19 status, age in years and sex. The samples were drawn from two sources: the first 160 participants of the ongoing ImmuneRACE study, and over 950 subjects contributed by 6 global collaborators. The repertoires were released in a freely available public database meant as a resource for research on the immune response to SARS-CoV-2. The material from the prospective study consisted of cDNA or gDNA derived from T cells, B-cell-depleted T cells, or PBMCs. The investigation overall reported the following: The quantity of clinical and demographic metadata differed by source and by participant and was supplied without curation.

Comments on this clone: Its antigen target is currently unknown. Base qualities were left out, and no much larger clone turns up one base away.

V loses 5 bases of germline sequence and J loses 7 bases, and the interval between the two ends is 18 bases. The cysteine opens and the phenylalanine closes a CDR3 of 14 amino acids. The sequence is cut down to CDR3 DNA, 42 bases in frame from base 1. CDR1 and CDR2 are read off the germline V gene (reference sequence) as SEHNR and FQNEAQ. TCRbeta CDR3 regions were amplified from genomic DNA using the immunoSEQ Assay, a bias-controlled multiplex PCR. The authors' pipeline ran thus. Nucleated cell counts per sample were estimated from amplification of reference gene primers within the assay. To quantify the absolute abundance of each unique TCRbeta CDR3 rearrangement, sequence reads were collapsed and filtered. Productive Simpson clonality was computed per sample as the square root of Simpson's diversity index over productive rearrangements. Held by TCRdb, this immuneACCESS table contains in-frame sequences only and omits some clones. Under half of the omission traces to an unresolved V gene where checked; the cause of the rest is unknown. V, J and clone size are taken as reported in that table, and D and trimming were inferred from the DNA itself. Here the sample has some 120,000 clones; roughly 84% occur a single time. The ten largest clones add up to around 13% of the sample.

Samples from volunteer blood donors who had recovered from COVID-19 were contributed by a second Seattle source. Each collaborating institution followed its own protocols to collect whole blood in K2EDTA tubes. For TCRbeta analysis, collaborators shipped samples as frozen whole blood, isolated PBMCs, or DNA extracted from either of those sample types. The chain joins TRBV7-9 to TRBJ2-7; TRBD2 might be the D gene, on 6 matching bases. The origin of this receptor is a woman aged 25 to 39 who had recovered from COVID-19. Sample: peripheral blood. The nucleotide sequence reads TGTGCCAGCAGCGCTAGCGTACTAGCCCTGGAGCAGTACTTC. This translates into CASSASVLALEQYF.